This passage covers 11 T cell receptor beta chains from one sample sequenced in a study of blood T cell repertoires in COVID-19. Sequencing used immunoSEQ multiplex PCR; TCRdb keeps in-frame clones, though not all of them. The table records 84,000 or so clones, around four fifths of them present only once. What was sequenced was peripheral blood. These receptors all come from a woman between 65 and 79 years old with active or convalescent COVID-19.

There are a few counts of this clone. The chain is built from TRBV7-9 and TRBJ2-5; 10 nucleotides line up with TRBD1. The CDR3 runs 15 residues. Germline assignment: CDR1 SEHNR and CDR2 FQNEAQ (reference sequence). The ends lost 5 bases at V and 5 bases at J; junction bases unmatched: 8. This CDR3 reads CASSVLKDRGETQYF. Written as DNA, the CDR3 is TGTGCCAGCAGCGTTTTGAAGGACAGGGGGGAGACCCAGTACTTC.

The chain carries TRBV5-1 and TRBJ1-6; no definite D call. The length of the CDR3 is 13 residues. Germline CDR1 SGHRS, CDR2 YFSETQ. V gave up 3 bases and J gave up 5 bases, with 6 bases separating them. The CDR3 DNA reads TGCGCCAGCAGCTCGGGTGATAATTCACCCCTCCACTTT. Protein sequence: CASSSGDNSPLHF.

The chain couples TRBV15 to TRBJ2-3; 8 bases match TRBD1. The CDR3 contains 15 residues. V was pared by 4 bases and J by 3 bases, with 6 bases of the junction left unmatched. Germline V gives CDR1 LNHNV, CDR2 YYDKDF (reference sequence). CDR3 nucleotide sequence: TGTGCCACCAGCAAAGGACAGGGAACAACAGATACGCAGTATTTT. This sequence encodes CATSKGQGTTDTQYF.

Of note for this clone: The junction shows a germline mismatch at one end, possibly a read error. The CDR3 spells CASSPRLSQDNEQFF. CDR3 coding DNA: TGTGCCAGCTCGCCACGGCTCTCCCAAGACAATGAGCAGTTCTTC. The rearrangement uses TRBV18 and TRBJ2-1; no clear D gene. Germline V CDR1 and CDR2: KGHSH, LQKENI. The CDR3 is made up of 15 amino acids.

The chain uses TRBV29-1 and TRBJ2-5; D gene ambiguous. Trimming shortened V by 2 bases and J by 5 bases, and 12 bases separated the two germline ends. Germline V gene lookup returns CDR1 SQVTM and CDR2 ANQGSEA. The CDR3 totals 13 residues. The CDR3 nucleotides read TGCAGCGTTGAAAATACAACGGGTGAGACCCAGTACTTC. Translation: CSVENTTGETQYF.

This clone was observed at least ten times. The rearrangement uses TRBV27 and TRBJ1-2; 8 nucleotides match TRBD1. This CDR3 region has 16 residues. CDR1 and CDR2 (germline): MNHEY, SMNVEV (reference sequence). Germline trimming cut 2 bases from V and 3 bases from J; bases unmatched to any gene: 8. CDR3 coding DNA: TGTGCCAGCAGTTTACTCCCTCCGGGACAGGACTATGGCTACACCTTC. This codes for CASSLLPPGQDYGYTF.

V and J are TRBV2 and TRBJ2-1; 7 bases map to TRBD1. Per the germline V gene, CDR1 is SNHLY and CDR2 is FYNNEI. The trim removed 8 bases at V and 7 bases at J, leaving 5 bases unmatched. The CDR3 runs to 12 residues. The CDR3 nucleotides read TGTGCCAGCCGGGACAGAGTTAATGAGCAGTTCTTC. It specifies CASRDRVNEQFF.

The chain links TRBV5-6 to TRBJ2-2; 7 nucleotides align to TRBD2. Trimming took 4 bases from V and 0 from J; bases not matched to a gene: 6. The CDR3 covers 16 residues. Germline loops: CDR1 SGHDT, CDR2 YYEEEE. The CDR3: CASSPAGIANTGELFF. The CDR3 DNA follows: TGTGCCAGCAGCCCAGCGGGGATCGCGAACACCGGGGAGCTGTTTTTT.

The rearrangement joins TRBV28 to TRBJ1-2; TRBD1 matches at 7 bases. V lost 1 base to trimming and J lost 2 bases; unmatched junction nucleotides: 4. The CDR3 runs 15 residues. In germline, CDR1 is MDHEN, CDR2 SYDVKM. DNA for the CDR3: TGTGCCAGCAGTTTATACGGACAGGACAACTATGGCTACACCTTC. Residues: CASSLYGQDNYGYTF.

The chain joins TRBV11-3 to TRBJ2-1; D might be TRBD1 (6 bases). Germline CDR1 is SGHNT and CDR2 is YENEEA. The CDR3 runs 13 residues. The germline V and J ends were trimmed by 2 bases and 8 bases, with 10 bases remaining between them. The CDR3 sequence is CASSLSGGYEQFF. CDR3 coding DNA: TGTGCCAGCAGCTTATCTGGGGGCTATGAGCAGTTCTTC.

The chain combines TRBV25-1 with TRBJ1-1; tentatively, D is TRBD1 (6 bases). The CDR3 sequence is 15 residues long. The germline CDR1 and CDR2 sequences are MGHDK and SYGVNS. V dropped 3 bases and J dropped 0 bases, with 11 bases sitting between them. The CDR3: CASSEAGTLNTEAFF. CDR3 in DNA: TGTGCCAGCAGTGAGGCAGGGACACTGAACACTGAAGCTTTCTTT.